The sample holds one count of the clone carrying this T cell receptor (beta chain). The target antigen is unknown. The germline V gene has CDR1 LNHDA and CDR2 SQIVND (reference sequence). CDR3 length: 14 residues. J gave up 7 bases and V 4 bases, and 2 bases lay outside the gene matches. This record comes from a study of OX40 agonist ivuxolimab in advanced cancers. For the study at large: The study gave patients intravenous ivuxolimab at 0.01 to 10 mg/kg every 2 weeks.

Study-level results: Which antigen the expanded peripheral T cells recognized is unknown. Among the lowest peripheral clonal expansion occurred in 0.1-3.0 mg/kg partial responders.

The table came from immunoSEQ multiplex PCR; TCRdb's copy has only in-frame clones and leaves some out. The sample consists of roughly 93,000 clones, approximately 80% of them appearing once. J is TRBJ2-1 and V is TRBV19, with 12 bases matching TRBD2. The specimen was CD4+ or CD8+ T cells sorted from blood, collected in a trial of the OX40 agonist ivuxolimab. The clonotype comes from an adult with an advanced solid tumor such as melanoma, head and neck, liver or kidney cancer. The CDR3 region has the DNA TGTGCCAGTAGTAAACTAGCGGGGGGAAATGAGCAGTTCTTC. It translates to CASSKLAGGNEQFF.